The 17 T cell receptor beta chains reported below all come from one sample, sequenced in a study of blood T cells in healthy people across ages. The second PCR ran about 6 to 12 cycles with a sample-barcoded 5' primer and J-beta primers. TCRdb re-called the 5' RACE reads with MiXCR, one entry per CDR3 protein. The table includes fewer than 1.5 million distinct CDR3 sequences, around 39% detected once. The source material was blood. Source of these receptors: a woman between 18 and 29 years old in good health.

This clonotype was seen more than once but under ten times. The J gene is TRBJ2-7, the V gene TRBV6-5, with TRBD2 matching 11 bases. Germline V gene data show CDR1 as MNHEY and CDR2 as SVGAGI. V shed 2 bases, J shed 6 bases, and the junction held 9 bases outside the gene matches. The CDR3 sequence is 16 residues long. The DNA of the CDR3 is TGTGCCAGCAGTTACATGACTAGCGGGGCCCGTCGCGAGCAGTACTTC. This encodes CASSYMTSGARREQYF.

The CDR3 DNA follows: TGTGCCAGCAGCTTGGCCCAGGCCAGGGGCGGGACTTTATTGTGGGAGCAGTACTTC. Protein product: CASSLAQARGGTLLWEQYF. This chain joins TRBV5-5 and TRBJ2-5; the D gene could be TRBD1 or TRBD2 (6 bases each). Trimming pared 0 bases from V and 11 bases from J, leaving 32 bases between. The CDR3 has 19 amino acids. Germline values: CDR1 SGHKS, CDR2 YYEKEE (reference sequence).

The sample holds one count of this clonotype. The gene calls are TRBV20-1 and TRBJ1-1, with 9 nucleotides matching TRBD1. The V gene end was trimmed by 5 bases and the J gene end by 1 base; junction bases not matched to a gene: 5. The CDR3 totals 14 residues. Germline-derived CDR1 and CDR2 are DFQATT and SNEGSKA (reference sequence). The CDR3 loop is CSAVTGGRNTEAFF. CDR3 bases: TGCAGTGCTGTCACAGGGGGCAGGAACACTGAAGCTTTCTTT.

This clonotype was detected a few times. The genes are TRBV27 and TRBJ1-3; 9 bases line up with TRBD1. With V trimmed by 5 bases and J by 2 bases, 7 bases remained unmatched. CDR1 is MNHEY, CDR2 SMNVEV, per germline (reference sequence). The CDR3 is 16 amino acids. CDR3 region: CASSQGQGKAGNTIYF. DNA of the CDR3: TGTGCCAGCAGTCAAGGACAGGGGAAGGCTGGAAACACCATATATTTT.

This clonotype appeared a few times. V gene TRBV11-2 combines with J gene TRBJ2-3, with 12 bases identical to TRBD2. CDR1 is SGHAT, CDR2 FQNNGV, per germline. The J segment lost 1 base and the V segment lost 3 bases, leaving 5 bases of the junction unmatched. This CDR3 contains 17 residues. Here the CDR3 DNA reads TGTGCCAGCAGCTTGCTAGCGGGGGGGATGGGCACAGATACGCAGTATTTT. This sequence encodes CASSLLAGGMGTDTQYF.

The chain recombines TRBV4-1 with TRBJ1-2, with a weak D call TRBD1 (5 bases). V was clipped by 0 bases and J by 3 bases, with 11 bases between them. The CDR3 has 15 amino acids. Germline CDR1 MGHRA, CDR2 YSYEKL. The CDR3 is CASSQEGRVDYGYTF. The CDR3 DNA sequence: TGCGCCAGCAGCCAAGAGGGGCGGGTAGACTATGGCTACACCTTC.

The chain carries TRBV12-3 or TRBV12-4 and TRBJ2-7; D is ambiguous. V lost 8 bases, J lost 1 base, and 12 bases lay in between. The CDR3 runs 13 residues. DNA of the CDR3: TGTGCCAGCCATGGCCAGCTATCCTACGAGCAGTACTTC. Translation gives CASHGQLSYEQYF.

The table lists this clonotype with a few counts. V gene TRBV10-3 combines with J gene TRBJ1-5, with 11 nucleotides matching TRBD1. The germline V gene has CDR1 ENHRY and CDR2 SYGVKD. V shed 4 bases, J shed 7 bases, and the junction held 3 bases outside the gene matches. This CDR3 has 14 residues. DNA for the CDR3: TGTGCCATCAGTGGGACAGGGGGCGGGCAGCCCCAGCATTTT. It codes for CAISGTGGGQPQHF.

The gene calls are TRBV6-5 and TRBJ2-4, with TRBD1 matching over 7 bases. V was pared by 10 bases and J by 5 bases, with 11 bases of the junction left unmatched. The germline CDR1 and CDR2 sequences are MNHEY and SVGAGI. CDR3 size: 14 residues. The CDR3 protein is CATRVGGFQNIQYF. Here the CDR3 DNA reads TGTGCCACTCGGGTAGGGGGCTTCCAAAACATTCAGTACTTC.

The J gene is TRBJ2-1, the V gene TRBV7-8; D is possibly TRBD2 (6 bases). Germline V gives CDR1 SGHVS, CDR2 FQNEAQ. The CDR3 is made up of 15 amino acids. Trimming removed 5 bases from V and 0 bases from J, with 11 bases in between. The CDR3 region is CASSLRTNSYNEQFF. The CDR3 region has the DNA TGTGCCAGCAGCCTACGGACTAACTCCTACAATGAGCAGTTCTTC.

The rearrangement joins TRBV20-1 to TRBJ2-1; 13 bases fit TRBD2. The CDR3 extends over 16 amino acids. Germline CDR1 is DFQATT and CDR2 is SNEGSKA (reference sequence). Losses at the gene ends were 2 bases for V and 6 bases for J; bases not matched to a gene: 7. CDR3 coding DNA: TGCAGTGCTAGATCCCGACGGACTAGCGGGGGCAATGAGCAGTTCTTC. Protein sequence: CSARSRRTSGGNEQFF.

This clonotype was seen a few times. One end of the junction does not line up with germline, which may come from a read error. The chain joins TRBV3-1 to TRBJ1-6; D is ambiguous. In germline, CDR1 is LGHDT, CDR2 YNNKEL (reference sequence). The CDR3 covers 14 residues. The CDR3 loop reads CASSKGGDNAPLHF. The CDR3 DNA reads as TGTGCCAGCAGCAAAGGCGGGGATAATGCACCCCTCCACTTT.

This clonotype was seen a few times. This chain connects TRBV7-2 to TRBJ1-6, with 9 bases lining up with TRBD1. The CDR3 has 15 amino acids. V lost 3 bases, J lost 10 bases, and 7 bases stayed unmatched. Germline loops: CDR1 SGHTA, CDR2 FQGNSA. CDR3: CASSLGDRVDSPLHF. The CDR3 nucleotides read TGTGCCAGCAGCTTGGGGGACAGGGTAGACTCACCCCTCCACTTT.

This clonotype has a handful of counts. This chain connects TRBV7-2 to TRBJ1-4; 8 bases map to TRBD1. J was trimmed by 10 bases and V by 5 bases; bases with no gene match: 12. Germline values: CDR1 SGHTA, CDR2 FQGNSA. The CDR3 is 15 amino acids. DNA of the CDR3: TGTGCCAGCAGCCCGGGACAGGCCCCTAGGGGAAAACTGTTTTTT. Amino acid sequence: CASSPGQAPRGKLFF. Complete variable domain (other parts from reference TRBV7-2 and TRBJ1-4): GAGVSQSPSNKVTEKGKDVELRCDPISGHTALYWYRQSLGQGLEFLIYFQGNSAPDKSGLPSDRFSAERTGGSVSTLTIQRTQQEDSAVYLCASSPGQAPRGKLFFGSGTQLSVL.

This CDR3 is CASSTSLRDSDYNEQYF. CDR3 bases: TGTGCCAGCAGCACTTCTCTCCGGGACAGTGATTACAATGAGCAGTACTTC. The chain has TRBV7-2 and TRBJ2-7; 7 bases are a match to TRBD1. V lost 5 bases to trimming and J lost 7 bases; unmatched junction nucleotides: 20. CDR3 length: 17 amino acids. The V gene's germline CDR1 is SGHTA and CDR2 FQGNSA.

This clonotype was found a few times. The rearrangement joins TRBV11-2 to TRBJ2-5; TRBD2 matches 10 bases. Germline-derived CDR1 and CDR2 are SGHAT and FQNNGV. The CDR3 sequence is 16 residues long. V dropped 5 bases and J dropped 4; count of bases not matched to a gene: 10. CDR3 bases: TGTGCCAGCAGCCCCTCAAGGACTAGCGGACGAGAGACCCAGTACTTC. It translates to CASSPSRTSGRETQYF.

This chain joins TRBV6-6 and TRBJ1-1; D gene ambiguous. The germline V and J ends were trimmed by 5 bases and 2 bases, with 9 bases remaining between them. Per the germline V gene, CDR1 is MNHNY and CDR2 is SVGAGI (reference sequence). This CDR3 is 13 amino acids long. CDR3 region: CASSDGKNTEAFF. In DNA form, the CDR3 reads TGTGCCAGCAGTGACGGGAAAAACACTGAAGCTTTCTTT.